The 29 T cell receptor beta chains given below trace back to one sample, sequenced in a study of breast tumors, draining lymph nodes, adjacent tissues. One entry per CDR3 protein results from TCRdb running MiXCR on the multiplex PCR reads. The top ten clones hold 15% to 20% of a sample with about 31,000 distinct CDR3 sequences, approximately 63% of them seen once. Material: breast tumor tissue. The receptors stem from a female donor with breast cancer. Some clones in this sample may be carry-over from other donors' samples.

This clonotype is termed medium-sized (0.01 to 0.1%). The chain combines TRBV20-1 with TRBJ2-5; D is unclear. Trimming left V 1 base short and J 5 bases short, with 8 bases between. Germline V gene data show CDR1 as DFQATT and CDR2 as SNEGSKA (reference sequence). The CDR3 is 12 amino acids. The CDR3 loop reads CSARVDRETQYF. The CDR3 DNA reads as TGCAGTGCTAGAGTCGATCGGGAGACCCAGTACTTC.

This clonotype was picked up many times. CDR3 DNA sequence: TGTGCCAGTAAAGGTTCCACTGAAGCTTTCTTT. Its translation is CASKGSTEAFF. The chain employs TRBV19 and TRBJ1-1; no reliable D call. Germline V gene lookup returns CDR1 LNHDA and CDR2 SQIVND (reference sequence). CDR3 length equals 11 residues. V lost 7 bases, J lost 4 bases, and 7 bases lay in between.

The chain recombines TRBV29-1 with TRBJ2-7; 7 nucleotides match TRBD2. The CDR3 totals 13 residues. Germline lookup yields CDR1 SQVTM and CDR2 ANQGSEA. Trimming at V came to 5 bases and at J to 3 bases, leaving 7 bases not matched to a gene. The CDR3 loop reads CSVSLAGDYEQYF. The CDR3 DNA reads as TGCAGCGTTTCATTGGCGGGAGACTACGAGCAGTACTTC.

The rearrangement uses TRBV19 and TRBJ2-3; 8 bases align to TRBD2. The ends lost 3 bases at V and 3 bases at J; junction bases unmatched: 5. Germline values: CDR1 LNHDA, CDR2 SQIVND (reference sequence). The CDR3 is made up of 15 amino acids. The CDR3 protein is CASSMWIAGTDTQYF. CDR3 DNA sequence: TGTGCCAGTAGTATGTGGATAGCGGGGACAGATACGCAGTATTTT. The full variable domain, completed using reference TRBV19 and TRBJ2-3, is DGGITQSPKYLFRKEGQNVTLSCEQNLNHDAMYWYRQDPGQGLRLIYYSQIVNDFQKGDIAEGYSVSREKKESFPLTVTSAQKNPTAFYLCASSMWIAGTDTQYFGPGTRLTVL.

This clonotype was recorded many times. This chain connects TRBV6-6 to TRBJ1-5, with D possibly matching TRBD1 (6 bases). Germline assignment: CDR1 MNHNY and CDR2 SVGAGI (reference sequence). CDR3 length equals 18 residues. Trimming removed 5 bases at V and 0 bases at J, with 20 bases between. Written as DNA, the CDR3 is TGTGCCAGCAGTCACGGGTCCACAGGGTCGTATAGCAATCAGCCCCAGCATTTT. This gives the protein CASSHGSTGSYSNQPQHF.

The chain employs TRBV4-2 and TRBJ1-6; D unclear. Germline V gene data show CDR1 as LGHNA and CDR2 as YNFKEQ. CDR3 size: 15 residues. Trimming shortened V by 5 bases and J by 7 bases, and 15 bases separated the two germline ends. The CDR3 loop reads CASSSEGRSNSPLHF. The DNA of the CDR3 is TGTGCCAGCAGCTCCGAGGGAAGGTCGAATTCACCCCTCCACTTT.

The CDR3 DNA reads TGCGCCAGCAGCAGGGAGGGGCTGAACTATGGCTACACCTTC. Its protein is CASSREGLNYGYTF. J is TRBJ1-2 and V is TRBV5-1; weak D call: TRBD1 (5 bases). The CDR3 length is 14 residues. The V end lost 4 bases, the J end lost 2 bases, and 12 bases lay between the germline ends. Germline V lookup: CDR1 SGHRS, CDR2 YFSETQ.

This clonotype appeared many times. This rearrangement joins TRBV6-6 to TRBJ2-5, with D perhaps matching TRBD2 (6 bases). V was cut by 2 bases and J by 7 bases, with 17 bases left in between. This CDR3 region has 15 residues. Germline loops: CDR1 MNHNY, CDR2 SVGAGI (reference sequence). CDR3 region: CASSYPGEPKGTQYF. The CDR3 nucleotides are TGTGCCAGCAGTTACCCGGGAGAACCGAAAGGGACCCAGTACTTC.

Judged by abundance, this clonotype is medium-sized. V gene TRBV7-2 combines with J gene TRBJ2-7; 9 bases are a match to TRBD2. Germline V gives CDR1 SGHTA, CDR2 FQGNSA. The CDR3 runs to 16 residues. V dropped 3 bases and J dropped 1; count of bases not matched to a gene: 7. DNA for the CDR3: TGTGCCAGCAGCTTTGGACTAGCGCGAACGTCCTACGAGCAGTACTTC. It specifies CASSFGLARTSYEQYF. The full variable domain, in which reference TRBV7-2 and TRBJ2-7 provide the parts outside the CDR3, is GAGVSQSPSNKVTEKGKDVELRCDPISGHTALYWYRQSLGQGLEFLIYFQGNSAPDKSGLPSDRFSAERTGGSVSTLTIQRTQQEDSAVYLCASSFGLARTSYEQYFGPGTRLTVT.

J is TRBJ2-1 and V is TRBV7-2; 7 nucleotides match TRBD1. The V gene's germline CDR1 is SGHTA and CDR2 FQGNSA. The CDR3 has 15 residues. With V trimmed by 6 bases and J by 0 bases, 5 bases remained unmatched. The DNA for the CDR3 is TGTGCCAGCAGACAGGGGACGAGCTCCTACAATGAGCAGTTCTTC. It is translated as CASRQGTSSYNEQFF.

This chain connects TRBV24-1 to TRBJ2-1; TRBD2 agrees at 15 bases. The CDR3 is 20 amino acids. Germline V lookup: CDR1 KGHDR, CDR2 SFDVKD. Losses at the gene ends were 4 bases for V and 0 bases for J; bases not matched to a gene: 9. CDR3 sequence (DNA): TGTGCCACCAGTGACCACCCGGGACTAGCGGGAGGAAGCTCCTACAATGAGCAGTTCTTC. This codes for CATSDHPGLAGGSSYNEQFF.

This chain uses TRBV20-1 with TRBJ1-1; a weak D match, TRBD1 (6 bases). Trimming cost V 5 bases and J 1 base, with 17 bases left between them. The V gene's germline CDR1 is DFQATT and CDR2 SNEGSKA (reference sequence). The CDR3 consists of 15 residues. CDR3 protein: CSAPEVKGGNTEAFF. The CDR3, as DNA: TGCAGTGCTCCAGAGGTTAAAGGGGGGAACACTGAAGCTTTCTTT.

This clonotype was observed at least ten times. V usage is TRBV9 and J usage is TRBJ2-3; D is undetermined. There are 15 residues in the CDR3. The germline CDR1 and CDR2 sequences are SGDLS and YYNGEE. The V and J ends lost 2 bases and 1 base respectively, with 11 bases between them. The CDR3 bases are TGTGCCAGCAGCGTGTCGGGCTGGGGCACAGATACGCAGTATTTT. This gives the protein CASSVSGWGTDTQYF.

The V and J genes are TRBV19 and TRBJ1-2, with a tentative D call TRBD1 (6 bases). CDR1 is LNHDA and CDR2 is SQIVND in the germline V gene (reference sequence). The CDR3 has 17 residues. V lost 6 bases and J lost 0, with 20 bases in between. CDR3 DNA sequence: TGTGCCAGTAGGGTTCGCGGGACAACGTTAGCTAACTATGGCTACACCTTC. Protein sequence: CASRVRGTTLANYGYTF.

This clonotype was observed many times. The rearrangement uses TRBV19 and TRBJ2-7, with 7 bases fitting TRBD2. J was trimmed by 0 bases and V by 7 bases; bases with no gene match: 12. Per germline, CDR1 LNHDA and CDR2 SQIVND (reference sequence). The CDR3 sequence is 16 residues long. CDR3 in DNA: TGTGCCAGTAACAACATAGGGTCTAGCGGCTCCTACGAGCAGTACTTC. This encodes CASNNIGSSGSYEQYF.

This clonotype was counted at least ten times. The rearrangement uses TRBV5-8 and TRBJ1-4; 8 bases match TRBD1. The germline V gene has CDR1 SGHTS and CDR2 YDEGEE. Losses at the gene ends were 0 bases for V and 5 bases for J; bases not matched to a gene: 9. The CDR3 length is 17 residues. CDR3 region: CASSLAAGGAGNEKLFF. CDR3 DNA sequence: TGTGCCAGCAGCTTGGCGGCAGGGGGCGCGGGGAATGAAAAACTGTTTTTT.

By proportion, this clonotype is medium-sized. The J gene is TRBJ1-6, the V gene TRBV10-3; D uncertain. Deletions cut 6 bases from V and 5 bases from J, with 11 bases between. Germline CDR1 is ENHRY and CDR2 is SYGVKD. The CDR3 covers 14 residues. In nucleotides, the CDR3 is TGTGCCATCAGCCCGGACCGAAATAATTCACCCCTCCACTTT. This translates into CAISPDRNNSPLHF.

The chain uses TRBV6-5 and TRBJ1-2; D is possibly TRBD1 (6 bases). The CDR3 is 12 residues long. In germline, CDR1 is MNHEY, CDR2 SVGAGI. Deletions cut 5 bases from V and 8 bases from J, with 12 bases between. CDR3 bases: TGTGCCAGCAGTGCCACAGGGCACGGCTACACCTTC. This translates into CASSATGHGYTF.

There are many counts of this clonotype. The chain is built from TRBV20-1 and TRBJ2-3, with 12 bases lining up with TRBD1. Germline V gene data show CDR1 as DFQATT and CDR2 as SNEGSKA (reference sequence). The J segment lost 6 bases and the V segment lost 6 bases, leaving 10 bases of the junction unmatched. The CDR3 is 15 amino acids. The CDR3, as DNA: TGCAGTGCCCCCGGGACAGGGGGCACAGCCGATACGCAGTATTTT. As protein: CSAPGTGGTADTQYF.

The CDR3 nucleotides are TGTGCCATCAGTGAGCGGCTCCTAGCGGGAGATGATGAGCAGTTCTTC. It translates to CAISERLLAGDDEQFF. The rearrangement uses TRBV10-3 and TRBJ2-1, with 10 bases fitting TRBD2. V was pared by 2 bases and J by 8 bases, with 9 bases of the junction left unmatched. CDR3 length: 16 residues. The germline V gene has CDR1 ENHRY and CDR2 SYGVKD.

This clonotype showed up just once. The chain joins TRBV19 to TRBJ2-5; 8 bases agree with TRBD2. Germline V gives CDR1 LNHDA, CDR2 SQIVND (reference sequence). The CDR3 runs 13 residues. V trimming: 10 bases; J trimming: 4 bases; junction bases outside the gene matches: 8. This CDR3 reads CATGGTRGETQYF. DNA of the CDR3: TGTGCCACTGGAGGGACTAGGGGAGAGACCCAGTACTTC.

The V call is TRBV30, the J call TRBJ1-2; no reliable D call. CDR3 size: 12 residues. Trimming took 3 bases from V and 2 from J, leaving 7 bases between them. Per the germline V gene, CDR1 is GTSNPN and CDR2 is SVGIG (reference sequence). The CDR3 is CAWRKDNYGYTF. As DNA, the CDR3 is TGTGCCTGGAGAAAGGACAACTATGGCTACACCTTC.

The V and J genes are TRBV2 and TRBJ1-3; tentative D call: TRBD1 (6 bases). This CDR3 contains 17 residues. V was shortened by 5 bases and J by 0 bases, with 17 bases between the two germline ends. CDR1 is SNHLY and CDR2 is FYNNEI in the germline V gene. The CDR3 DNA sequence: TGTGCCAGCAGTCCCCGTCACAGGGATTCCTCTGGAAACACCATATATTTT. This encodes CASSPRHRDSSGNTIYF.

The chain links TRBV5-6 to TRBJ1-1, with a tentative D call TRBD1 (6 bases). Germline V gene lookup returns CDR1 SGHDT and CDR2 YYEEEE. V shed 4 bases and J shed 1 base, with 17 bases lying between them. This CDR3 is built from 16 residues. In nucleotides, the CDR3 is TGTGCCAGCAGCGCCTACGGGGGGGGCCCGAACACTGAAGCTTTCTTT. Its protein is CASSAYGGGPNTEAFF.

DNA of the CDR3: TGTGCCAGCAGCTTAGATAGGATCTCCTACGAGCAGTACTTC. Translating it yields CASSLDRISYEQYF. The V gene is TRBV7-8, the J gene TRBJ2-7; D is uncertain. The V gene lost 1 base and the J gene lost 0 bases, with 7 bases spanning the gap. Germline V gene lookup returns CDR1 SGHVS and CDR2 FQNEAQ. This CDR3 region has 14 residues.

The gene calls are TRBV7-8 and TRBJ2-1; 9 bases are shared with TRBD1. Trimming removed 8 bases from V and 5 bases from J; junction bases left unmatched: 4. Germline values: CDR1 SGHVS, CDR2 FQNEAQ. The CDR3 contains 13 residues. CDR3 nucleotide sequence: TGTGCCAGCCTACAGGGGGCAAACAATGAGCAGTTCTTC. It is translated as CASLQGANNEQFF.

This clonotype was detected ten times or more. This chain's CDR3 is CASRTSTDTQYF. CDR3 nucleotides: TGTGCCAGCAGGACGAGCACAGATACGCAGTATTTT. The chain has TRBV6-2 or TRBV6-3 and TRBJ2-3; D gene unclear. V was trimmed by 6 bases and J by 0 bases, leaving 4 bases between them. Germline values: CDR1 MNHEY, CDR2 SVGEGT. The CDR3 length is 12 residues.

Notes on this clonotype: Its ends do not fully match the called genes, so a read error is possible. The chain links TRBV20-1 to TRBJ2-7; 8 positions agree with TRBD2. Germline-derived CDR1 and CDR2 are DFQATT and SNEGSKA (reference sequence). The CDR3 has 13 amino acids. CDR3 amino acids: CSARLVAGYAQYF. In DNA, the CDR3 is TGCAGTGCTAGATTGGTAGCGGGATACGCGCAGTACTTC.

This chain links TRBV19 with TRBJ1-4; D is undetermined. Trimming shortened V by 0 bases and J by 0 bases, and 14 bases separated the two germline ends. Germline V gene data show CDR1 as LNHDA and CDR2 as SQIVND (reference sequence). This CDR3 is 18 amino acids long. CDR3 in amino acids: CASSIDRISLATNEKLFF. DNA of the CDR3: TGTGCCAGTAGTATAGACCGGATTAGTCTTGCAACTAATGAAAAACTGTTTTTT. Combining the CDR3 with reference TRBV19 and TRBJ1-4 gives the whole variable domain DGGITQSPKYLFRKEGQNVTLSCEQNLNHDAMYWYRQDPGQGLRLIYYSQIVNDFQKGDIAEGYSVSREKKESFPLTVTSAQKNPTAFYLCASSIDRISLATNEKLFFGSGTQLSVL.